One T cell receptor beta chain is described in this entry. The CDR3 consists of 17 residues. V was clipped by 1 base and J by 3 bases, with 19 bases between them. Per the germline V gene, CDR1 is SGHAT and CDR2 is FQNNGV. This sample is drawn from a study of blood T cell repertoires in COVID-19. Study in general: Sites in the United States, Italy and Spain provided acute and convalescent COVID-19 samples. Sources were T cells, B-cell-depleted T cells, or PBMCs; the material itself was cDNA or gDNA.

Original processing notes: Amplification with reference gene primers provided the estimates of nucleated cell counts. The table came from immunoSEQ multiplex PCR; TCRdb's copy has only in-frame clones and leaves some out. V and J calls and clone size follow that table, whereas D and trimming were derived from the DNA. The table includes more than 140,000 clones, about four fifths detected once. The genes are TRBV11-2 and TRBJ2-7; TRBD1 is a possible D gene (5 bases). This TCR derives from a human donor in a cohort sampled during active COVID-19. The sequenced material came from peripheral blood. CDR3 nucleotides: TGTGCCAGCAGCTTAGGGGTGGCCGCGACAGACCTCTACGAGCAGTACTTC. Translated: CASSLGVAATDLYEQYF.